This T cell receptor beta chain was sequenced in a study of control samples from healthy donors and cancer patients. The assay was immunoSEQ multiplex PCR, and TCRdb's table has in-frame clones only and misses some. The sample contains around 150,000 clones, 80% to 90% of which appear only once. Germline-derived CDR1 and CDR2 are LNHDA and SQIVND (reference sequence). The length of the CDR3 is 12 residues. The V gene lost 5 bases and the J gene lost 7 bases, with 11 bases spanning the gap. The TCR comes from a man aged 25-45 years in good health. The chain uses TRBV19 and TRBJ1-2, with D hard to call. Material for sequencing was blood. The CDR3, as DNA: TGTGCCAGTAGTTCCGCCTGGGGTGGCTACACCTTC. Its translation is CASSSAWGGYTF.